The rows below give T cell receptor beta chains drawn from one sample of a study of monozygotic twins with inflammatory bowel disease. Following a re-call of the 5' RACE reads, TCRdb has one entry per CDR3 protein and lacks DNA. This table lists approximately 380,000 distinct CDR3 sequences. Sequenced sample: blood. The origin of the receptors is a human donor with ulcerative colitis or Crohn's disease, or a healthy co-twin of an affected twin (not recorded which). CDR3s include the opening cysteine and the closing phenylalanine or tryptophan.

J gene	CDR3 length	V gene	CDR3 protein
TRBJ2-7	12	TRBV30	CAFGGPSYEQYF
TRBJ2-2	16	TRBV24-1	CATSDLGGADTGELFF
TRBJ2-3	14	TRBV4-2	CASSQKRYTDTQYF
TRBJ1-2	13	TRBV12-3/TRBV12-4	CASSLAGTLGYTF
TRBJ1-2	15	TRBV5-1	CASSTHRGRNYGYTF
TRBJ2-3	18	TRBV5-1	CAGSLGDRNLRSTDTQYF
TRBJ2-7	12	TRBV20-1	CSGAGEGYEQYF
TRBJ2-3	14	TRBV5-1	CASSYMNRGDTQYF
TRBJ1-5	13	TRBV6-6	CASKVRGGISQHF
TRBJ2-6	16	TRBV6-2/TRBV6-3	CASSGPPGSGANVLTF
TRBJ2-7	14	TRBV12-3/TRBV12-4	CASNLGQGSHEQYF
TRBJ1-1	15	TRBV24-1	CATSDPDGGNTEAFF
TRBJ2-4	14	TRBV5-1	CASSGDLAKNMQYF
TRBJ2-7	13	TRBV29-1	CSATGTLTYEQYF
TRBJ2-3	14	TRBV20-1	CSASPTGITDTQYF
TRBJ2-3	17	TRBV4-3	CASSQELRGPKTDTQYF
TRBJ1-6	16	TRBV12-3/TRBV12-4	CASSPDRSSYNSPLHF
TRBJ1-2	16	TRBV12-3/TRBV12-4	CASRSVPETGGYGYTF
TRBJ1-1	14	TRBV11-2	CASRVSGMNTEAFF
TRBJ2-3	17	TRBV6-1	CASDKPGQRTSTDTQYF
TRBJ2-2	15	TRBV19	CASSMSQGLIGELFF
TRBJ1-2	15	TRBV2	CASNSRWTGYNGYTF
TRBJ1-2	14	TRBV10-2	CASSESRQNYGYTF
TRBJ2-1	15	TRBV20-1	CSATYLAGVYYEQFF
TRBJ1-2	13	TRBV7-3	CASSYDRGFGYTF
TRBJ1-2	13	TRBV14	CASSQQGNYGYTF
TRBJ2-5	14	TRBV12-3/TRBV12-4	CASRSGATHGTQYF
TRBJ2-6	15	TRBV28	CASSHSRSGANFLTF
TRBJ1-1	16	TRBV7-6	CASSLILASGNTEAFF
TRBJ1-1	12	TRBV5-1	CASSPVGSGAFF
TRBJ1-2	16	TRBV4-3	CASSQSSAGGFYGYTF
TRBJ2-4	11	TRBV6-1	CASSATLNPFF
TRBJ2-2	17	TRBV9	CASSVVSSGGGTGELFF
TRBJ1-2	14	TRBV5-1	CASSLATINYGYTF
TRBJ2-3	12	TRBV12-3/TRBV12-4	CASSLQGHTQYF
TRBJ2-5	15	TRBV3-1	CASSLRGGVRETQYF
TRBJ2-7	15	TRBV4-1	CASSQDLGGWDEQYF
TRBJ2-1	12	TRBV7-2	CASSLPGTKQLF
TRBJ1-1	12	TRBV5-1	CASGVMNTEAFF
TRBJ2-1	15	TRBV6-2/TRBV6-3	CASKVRDRGNNEQFF
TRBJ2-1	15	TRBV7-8	CASSLVPRGGNEQFF
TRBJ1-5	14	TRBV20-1	CSARGGRDNQPQHF
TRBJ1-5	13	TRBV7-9	CASSTGGYQPQHF
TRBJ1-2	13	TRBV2	CASREEAGGGYTF
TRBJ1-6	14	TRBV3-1	CASRHRGTNSPLHF
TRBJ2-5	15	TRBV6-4	CARAVRPAYQETQYF
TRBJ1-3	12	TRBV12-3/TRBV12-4	CASQLSGNTIYF
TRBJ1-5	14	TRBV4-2	CASSQDMGGSPQHF
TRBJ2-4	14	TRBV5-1	CASSRTSGNNIQYF
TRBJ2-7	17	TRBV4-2	CASSQDGDSENTYEQYF
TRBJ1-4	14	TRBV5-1	CASSLGTGYEKLFF
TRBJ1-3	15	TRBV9	CASSVRTHSGNTIYF
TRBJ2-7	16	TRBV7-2	CASSLGPGRTTYEQYF
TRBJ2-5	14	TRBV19	CASSIARGPETQYF
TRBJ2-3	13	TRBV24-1	CATSDPSVDTQYF
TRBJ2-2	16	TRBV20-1	CSADSGLAGNTGELFF
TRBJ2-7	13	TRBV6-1	CASKRDSSYEQYF
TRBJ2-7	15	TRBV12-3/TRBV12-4	CASRRTGGSSYEQYF
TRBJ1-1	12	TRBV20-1	CSAPSAGFLAFF